A selection of T cell receptor beta chains follows, all from one sample in a study of blood T cell repertoires in COVID-19. Generated by immunoSEQ multiplex PCR, the TCRdb table keeps only in-frame clones and is missing some. The repertoire holds 100,000 to 150,000 clones, about 70% seen once, with around 2% in the top ten. Specimen: peripheral blood. These receptors were collected from a woman aged 65 to 85 with acute or convalescent COVID-19. Each CDR3 is given with its conserved first and last residue. Fields, in order: CDR3 DNA, CDR3 protein, D gene, V gene, clone size, J gene. D genes are given only for firm matches. Where a row states a size, it is once, few, many or the class of an expanded clone; other rows omit it.

TGTGCCAGTAGTATAGGTAGTGTCGGGTATGGCTACACCTTC | CASSIGSVGYGYTF | - | TRBV19 | - | TRBJ1-2
TGTGCCAGCACCTCTCAGTTCCTCCTGTCGGAGACCCAGTACTTC | CASTSQFLLSETQYF | - | TRBV7-9 | - | TRBJ2-5
TGTGCCAGCAGCGACAGGGGCGAGGGGGGGACCCAGTACTTC | CASSDRGEGGTQYF | TRBD1 | TRBV2 | - | TRBJ2-5
TGCGCCAGCAGCCAAGATCGTCGGCAGCGCTATGGCTACACCTTC | CASSQDRRQRYGYTF | - | TRBV4-3 | - | TRBJ1-2
TGTGCCAGCAGCTCGACAGGGGGCGCGTTCACTGAAGCTTTCTTT | CASSSTGGAFTEAFF | TRBD1 | TRBV7-9 | - | TRBJ1-1
TGTGCCAGCAGTCCAGGGGGGACTGAAGCTTTCTTT | CASSPGGTEAFF | TRBD1 | TRBV7-9 | - | TRBJ1-1
TGTGCCATCAGTGATCCAGGGTTAGGAGCTTTCTTT | CAISDPGLGAFF | - | TRBV10-3 | - | TRBJ1-1
TGTGCCAGTAGTACGCAGGATCCCGGGGAGCTGTTTTTT | CASSTQDPGELFF | - | TRBV19 | few | TRBJ2-2
TGTGCCAGCAGGGGGACAGCGTTGAACACTGAAGCTTTCTTT | CASRGTALNTEAFF | TRBD1 | TRBV6-5 | - | TRBJ1-1
TGCAGTGCTAGTGAGGACAGGGCTGAAAAACTGTTTTTT | CSASEDRAEKLFF | TRBD1 | TRBV20-1 | - | TRBJ1-4
TGTGCCAGCAGCCCCCGACTAGCGGGAGGGTGGACCGGGGAGCTGTTTTTT | CASSPRLAGGWTGELFF | TRBD2 | TRBV9 | - | TRBJ2-2
TGCGCCAGCAGCGCCACAGGGAGTCAGCCCCAGCATTTT | CASSATGSQPQHF | - | TRBV5-1 | - | TRBJ1-5
TGTGCCAGCAGCGTAGGGTCTAGCGGCAATGTTGATACGCAGTATTTT | CASSVGSSGNVDTQYF | TRBD2 | TRBV9 | - | TRBJ2-3
TGTGCCAGCAGCCCACTCAGCGGGGGGGCTCAGGAGCAGTACTTC | CASSPLSGGAQEQYF | TRBD2 | TRBV3-1/TRBV3-2 | - | TRBJ2-7
TGTGCCAGCAGCTTGGTCAGGGGACAAGAGACCCAGTACTTC | CASSLVRGQETQYF | - | TRBV11-2 | - | TRBJ2-5
TGCGCCAGCAGGGTGCCGGGACTAGCGTCCTACAATGAGCAGTTCTTC | CASRVPGLASYNEQFF | TRBD2 | TRBV5-1 | - | TRBJ2-1
TGTGCCAGCAGCGACAGGGGGCGTTACGAGCAGTACTTC | CASSDRGRYEQYF | TRBD1 | TRBV6-6 | - | TRBJ2-7
TGTGCCAGTAGAAGGGCGGCGGGAGGAGGGGAGACCCAGTACTTC | CASRRAAGGGETQYF | TRBD2 | TRBV19 | - | TRBJ2-5
TGTGCCAGTAGTCTACGGGACAGGGGCGGTAGTCGGGGCTACACCTTC | CASSLRDRGGSRGYTF | TRBD1 | TRBV19 | - | TRBJ1-2
TGCAGCGTTGAACCTCGGAACACTGAAGCTTTCTTT | CSVEPRNTEAFF | - | TRBV29-1 | - | TRBJ1-1
TGTGCCAGCAGCTCGGAGTGGGTTCGGGGCTACACCTTC | CASSSEWVRGYTF | - | TRBV5-4 | few | TRBJ1-2
TGTGCCAGCAGCTTAGGCGGGGTCTACGAGCAGTACTTC | CASSLGGVYEQYF | - | TRBV7-9 | few | TRBJ2-7
TGTGCCAGCAGCCAGGGACTAGCGGGGGCCTACGAGCAGTACTTC | CASSQGLAGAYEQYF | - | TRBV21-1 | - | TRBJ2-7
TGTGCCAGCAGCGTAAGCCCGAGCAGCGGGGGTGCAGATACGCAGTATTTT | CASSVSPSSGGADTQYF | TRBD2 | TRBV9 | - | TRBJ2-3
TGTGCCAGCAGTGACTTTCGCGAGGACAGCTACGAGCAGTACTTC | CASSDFREDSYEQYF | - | TRBV2 | - | TRBJ2-7
TGTGCCAGTAGTATAGCTAGACTAGCGGGAGCGTCCTACAATGAGCAGTTCTTC | CASSIARLAGASYNEQFF | TRBD2 | TRBV19 | - | TRBJ2-1
TGTGCCAGCAGCTTAGAACTAACGGGGTCTAGCAATCAGCCCCAGCATTTT | CASSLELTGSSNQPQHF | - | TRBV7-2 | once | TRBJ1-5
TGTGCCAGCAGCTTAGGGGGAGGGAAGGTCTACGAGCAGTACTTC | CASSLGGGKVYEQYF | TRBD2 | TRBV7-2 | - | TRBJ2-7
TGTGCCAGCAGTTGGACAGGGGGTGCCGGGGAGCTGTTTTTT | CASSWTGGAGELFF | TRBD1 | TRBV28 | - | TRBJ2-2
TGTGCCAGCAGCACTACTAGAACGGTCGGGGAGCTGTTTTTT | CASSTTRTVGELFF | - | TRBV6-5 | - | TRBJ2-2
TGTGCCAGCAGTGAATCCGAGCAGGCGAACACTGAAGCTTTCTTT | CASSESEQANTEAFF | - | TRBV25-1 | - | TRBJ1-1